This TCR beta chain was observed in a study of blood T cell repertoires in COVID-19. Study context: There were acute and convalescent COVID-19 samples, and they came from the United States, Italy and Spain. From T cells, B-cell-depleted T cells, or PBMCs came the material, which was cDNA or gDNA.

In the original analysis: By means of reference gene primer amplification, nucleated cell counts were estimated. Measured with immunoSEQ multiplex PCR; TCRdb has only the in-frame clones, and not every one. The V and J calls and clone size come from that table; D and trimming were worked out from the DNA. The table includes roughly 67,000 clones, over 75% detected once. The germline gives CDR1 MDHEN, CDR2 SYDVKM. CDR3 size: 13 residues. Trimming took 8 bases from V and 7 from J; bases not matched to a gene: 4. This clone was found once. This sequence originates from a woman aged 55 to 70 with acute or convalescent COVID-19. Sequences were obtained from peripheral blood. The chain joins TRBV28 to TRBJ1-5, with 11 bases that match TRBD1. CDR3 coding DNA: TGTGCCAGCGGACAGGGGGCCGTGCAGCCCCAGCATTTT. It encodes CASGQGAVQPQHF.